The 29 T cell receptor beta chains below come from one sample, sequenced in a study of cytomegalovirus exposure and HLA in healthy donors. TCRdb keeps only in-frame clones here, not all; method: immunoSEQ multiplex PCR. Of tens of thousands of clones listed, roughly 80% are singletons. What was sequenced was PBMCs. The receptors derive from a woman under 30 in good health and CMV-seropositive.

The CDR3 nucleotides are TGTGCCTGGAGAAGACAGGGCGAGAACACTGAAGCTTTCTTT. Translated, it gives CAWRRQGENTEAFF. The chain carries TRBV30 and TRBJ1-1; 7 bases align to TRBD1. The trim removed 3 bases at V and 1 base at J, leaving 5 bases unmatched. CDR1 GTSNPN and CDR2 SVGIG come from the germline V gene (reference sequence). This CDR3 is 14 amino acids long.

V is TRBV5-5 and J is TRBJ1-5; TRBD1 agrees at 7 bases. The CDR3 is 14 amino acids. The V and J ends lost 4 bases and 1 base, in that order; junction bases with no gene match: 2. Germline-derived CDR1 and CDR2 are SGHKS and YYEKEE (reference sequence). The CDR3, as DNA: TGTGCCAGCAGCCTGACAGGGAGCAATCAGCCCCAGCATTTT. It translates to CASSLTGSNQPQHF.

This chain joins TRBV10-3 and TRBJ2-5; 15 nucleotides match TRBD2. Germline CDR1 and CDR2: ENHRY and SYGVKD. This CDR3 is 15 amino acids long. V lost 10 bases to trimming and J lost 5 bases; unmatched junction nucleotides: 8. CDR3 nucleotide sequence: TGTGCCAGTGGGACTAGCGGGGGGTTTGGGGAGACCCAGTACTTC. Translated, it gives CASGTSGGFGETQYF.

This rearrangement joins TRBV29-1 to TRBJ1-5; D may be TRBD1 (6 bases). This CDR3 has 14 residues. The V end lost 6 bases, the J end lost 1 base, and 13 bases lay between the germline ends. Per germline, CDR1 SQVTM and CDR2 ANQGSEA. CDR3 region: CSVEERGSNQPQHF. In DNA, the CDR3 is TGCAGCGTCGAGGAGAGGGGGAGCAATCAGCCCCAGCATTTT.

This rearrangement joins TRBV7-9 to TRBJ1-5; D uncertain. Germline assignment: CDR1 SEHNR and CDR2 FQNEAQ (reference sequence). V gave up 0 bases and J gave up 5 bases, with 5 bases separating them. The CDR3 is 13 residues long. CDR3 region: CASSLARDQPQHF. The DNA for the CDR3 is TGTGCCAGCAGCTTAGCGCGGGATCAGCCCCAGCATTTT.

The CDR3 sequence: CASRPTSYYYGYTF. CDR3 DNA: TGTGCCAGCAGACCTACGAGCTACTACTATGGCTACACCTTC. The chain employs TRBV7-2 and TRBJ1-2, with no clear D. Trimming pared 6 bases from V and 3 bases from J, leaving 14 bases between. CDR1 is SGHTA and CDR2 is FQGNSA in the germline V gene. The CDR3 length is 14 residues.

The rearrangement joins TRBV5-1 to TRBJ1-1; D gene unclear. The V and J ends lost 6 bases and 2 bases respectively, with 14 bases between them. Germline loops: CDR1 SGHRS, CDR2 YFSETQ. The CDR3 spans 14 residues. CDR3 amino acids: CASNLEAINTEAFF. The CDR3, as DNA: TGCGCCAGCAACCTCGAGGCGATCAACACTGAAGCTTTCTTT.

V gene TRBV18 combines with J gene TRBJ1-6; 7 positions agree with TRBD1. The CDR3 extends over 16 amino acids. Per the germline V gene, CDR1 is KGHSH and CDR2 is LQKENI. V gave up 0 bases and J gave up 8 bases; unmatched junction bases: 7. CDR3 amino acids: CASSPPVRQGDSPLHF. The DNA of the CDR3 is TGTGCCAGCTCACCACCGGTTCGACAGGGAGATTCACCCCTCCACTTT.

The sample holds a few counts of this clone. The chain links TRBV5-1 to TRBJ1-4; possible D gene TRBD1, 5 bases. CDR3 size: 16 residues. Per the germline V gene, CDR1 is SGHRS and CDR2 is YFSETQ. V was pared by 4 bases and J by 0 bases, with 13 bases between. CDR3 sequence (DNA): TGCGCCAGCAGCCCCGGACACTCTGCAACTAATGAAAAACTGTTTTTT. Encoded protein: CASSPGHSATNEKLFF.

The chain employs TRBV14 and TRBJ1-3; no reliable D call. CDR1 SGHDN and CDR2 FVKESK come from the germline V gene. The CDR3 is 11 residues long. Trimming took off 6 bases at V and 6 bases at J, with 6 bases between the two ends. This CDR3 reads CASRAQNTIYF. The DNA of the CDR3 is TGTGCCAGCAGGGCTCAAAACACCATATATTTT. The whole variable domain, filled in from reference TRBV14 and TRBJ1-3, reads EAGVTQFPSHSVIEKGQTVTLRCDPISGHDNLYWYRRVMGKEIKFLLHFVKESKQDESGMPNNRFLAERTGGTYSTLKVQPAELEDSGVYFCASRAQNTIYFGEGSWLTVV.

V and J are TRBV4-1 and TRBJ1-5; tentative D call: TRBD1 (5 bases). The CDR3 has 16 residues. Germline CDR1 reads MGHRA; CDR2 reads YSYEKL. Trimming shortened V by 1 base and J by 0 bases, and 10 bases separated the two germline ends. The CDR3: CASSQGSGVSNQPQHF. The CDR3, as DNA: TGCGCCAGCAGCCAAGGGTCGGGGGTTAGCAATCAGCCCCAGCATTTT.

V and J are TRBV5-4 and TRBJ2-7; 9 nucleotides line up with TRBD2. CDR1 SGHNT and CDR2 YYREEE come from the germline V gene (reference sequence). The CDR3 has 12 residues. V lost 2 bases, J lost 12 bases, and 6 bases stayed unmatched. Here the CDR3 DNA reads TGTGCCAGCAGCTTCGACGCGGGGGGGAGGTACTTC. It translates to CASSFDAGGRYF. Supplemented by reference TRBV5-4 and TRBJ2-7, the full variable domain reads ETGVTQSPTHLIKTRGQQVTLRCSSQSGHNTVSWYQQALGQGPQFIFQYYREEENGRGNFPPRFSGLQFPNYSSELNVNALELDDSALYLCASSFDAGGRYFGPGTRLTVT.

This clone has more than one count but fewer than ten. The J gene is TRBJ1-1, the V gene TRBV28; no clear D. Trimming stripped 1 base from V and 4 bases from J, with 16 bases between. Germline assignment: CDR1 MDHEN and CDR2 SYDVKM. The CDR3 extends over 16 amino acids. CDR3 in amino acids: CASSLYEFYKITEAFF. The CDR3 DNA reads as TGTGCCAGCAGTTTATACGAGTTCTATAAGATCACTGAAGCTTTCTTT.

This sequence joins TRBV7-2 and TRBJ2-2; TRBD2 matches 7 bases. The J segment lost 1 base and the V segment lost 5 bases, leaving 4 bases of the junction unmatched. The CDR3 length is 15 residues. Germline CDR1 is SGHTA and CDR2 is FQGNSA. CDR3 region: CASSHSGENTGELFF. CDR3 coding DNA: TGTGCCAGCAGCCACAGCGGGGAGAACACCGGGGAGCTGTTTTTT. The full variable domain, its missing parts supplied by reference TRBV7-2 and TRBJ2-2, is GAGVSQSPSNKVTEKGKDVELRCDPISGHTALYWYRQSLGQGLEFLIYFQGNSAPDKSGLPSDRFSAERTGGSVSTLTIQRTQQEDSAVYLCASSHSGENTGELFFGEGSRLTVL.

This chain joins TRBV7-9 and TRBJ2-7; 8 bases map to TRBD1. CDR3 size: 17 residues. Germline trimming cut 4 bases from V and 6 bases from J; bases unmatched to any gene: 17. Germline V CDR1 and CDR2: SEHNR, FQNEAQ (reference sequence). CDR3 amino acids: CASSSYDFGTGSGEQYF. CDR3 sequence (DNA): TGTGCCAGCAGCTCCTATGATTTCGGGACAGGCAGCGGCGAGCAGTACTTC.

The J gene is TRBJ2-5, the V gene TRBV7-2; the match to TRBD2 covers 7 bases. Germline V gene lookup returns CDR1 SGHTA and CDR2 FQGNSA. CDR3 size: 14 residues. After removal of 8 bases from V and 2 bases from J, the junction contained 8 bases not matched to a gene. The CDR3 nucleotides read TGTGCCAGCCAAAGCGCGGGACTACAAGAGACCCAGTACTTC. Protein product: CASQSAGLQETQYF.

The V and J genes are TRBV18 and TRBJ2-5; 15 bases are shared with TRBD2. V lost 3 bases and J lost 1; bases outside the gene matches: 3. This CDR3 comprises 17 residues. Germline CDR1 and CDR2: KGHSH and LQKENI. The CDR3: CASSPRTSGGVQETQYF. The CDR3 nucleotides read TGTGCCAGCTCACCCCGGACTAGCGGGGGGGTCCAAGAGACCCAGTACTTC.

V gene TRBV28 combines with J gene TRBJ2-7, with TRBD1 identical over 9 bases. CDR1 is MDHEN, CDR2 SYDVKM, per germline. The trim removed 7 bases at V and 4 bases at J, leaving 5 bases unmatched. The CDR3 runs to 13 residues. This CDR3 is CASMGQGLYEQYF. The DNA for the CDR3 is TGTGCCAGCATGGGACAGGGACTATACGAGCAGTACTTC. Looking up the rest from reference TRBV28 and TRBJ2-7 gives the full variable domain: DVKVTQSSRYLVKRTGEKVFLECVQDMDHENMFWYRQDPGLGLRLIYFSYDVKMKEKGDIPEGYSVSREKKERFSLILESASTNQTSMYLCASMGQGLYEQYFGPGTRLTVT.

The CDR3 spells CSVDSPGREQYF. The CDR3 nucleotides are TGCAGCGTTGACTCGCCAGGGCGCGAGCAGTACTTC. The V call is TRBV29-1, the J call TRBJ2-7, with D possibly TRBD1 on 5 matching bases. The CDR3 is 12 amino acids. V lost 3 bases and J 6 bases, leaving 12 bases between the germline ends. Germline values: CDR1 SQVTM, CDR2 ANQGSEA.

Only one count was recorded for this clone. This chain connects TRBV9 to TRBJ2-3; 7 nucleotides align to TRBD2. Germline CDR1 and CDR2: SGDLS and YYNGEE. The CDR3 is 17 amino acids. J was trimmed by 1 base and V by 4 bases; bases with no gene match: 12. CDR3 amino acids: CASSPRASGSGTDTQYF. CDR3 in DNA: TGTGCCAGCAGCCCCAGGGCTAGCGGCTCTGGCACAGATACGCAGTATTTT.

In this sample, this clone turned up a few times. J is TRBJ2-1 and V is TRBV7-3; the D is unclear. The V and J ends lost 2 bases and 5 bases respectively, with 10 bases between them. There are 14 residues in the CDR3. Germline CDR1 SGHTA, CDR2 FQGTGA. The CDR3 here is CASSLGSSDNEQFF. The CDR3 DNA reads TGTGCCAGCAGCTTAGGTAGTTCGGACAATGAGCAGTTCTTC.

This sequence joins TRBV4-2 and TRBJ1-5, with 12 bases identical to TRBD1. With 0 bases clipped from V and 7 bases from J, the junction kept 10 bases outside the gene matches. CDR1 LGHNA and CDR2 YNFKEQ come from the germline V gene. CDR3 length: 18 residues. CDR3 loop: CASSQEGTGGAGRQPQHF. As DNA, the CDR3 is TGTGCCAGCAGCCAAGAGGGGACAGGGGGCGCGGGGAGGCAGCCCCAGCATTTT.

V is TRBV19 and J is TRBJ1-2, with 11 bases identical to TRBD1. The CDR3 loop spans 13 amino acids. Unmatched junction bases numbered 3, after V lost 6 bases and J lost 6 bases. Looked up from germline, CDR1 is LNHDA and CDR2 is SQIVND (reference sequence). The CDR3 reads CASRGQGEHGYTF. Written as DNA, the CDR3 is TGTGCCAGTAGGGGACAGGGGGAACATGGCTACACCTTC.

The gene calls are TRBV9 and TRBJ2-3; TRBD2 agrees at 8 bases. The germline gives CDR1 SGDLS, CDR2 YYNGEE. V shed 2 bases, J shed 4 bases, and the junction held 6 bases outside the gene matches. This CDR3 spans 15 amino acids. The CDR3 reads CASSVSGGIADTQYF. For the CDR3, the DNA is TGTGCCAGCAGCGTCAGCGGGGGCATCGCAGATACGCAGTATTTT.

CDR3 loop: CASSLPGQPYEQYF. CDR3 DNA: TGTGCCAGCAGCCTCCCGGGACAGCCCTACGAGCAGTACTTC. The chain recombines TRBV7-9 with TRBJ2-7, with 7 bases identical to TRBD1. Germline CDR1 is SEHNR and CDR2 is FQNEAQ (reference sequence). This CDR3 has 14 residues. The ends lost 5 bases at V and 2 bases at J; junction bases unmatched: 6.

The CDR3 reads CASADGEGDTQYF. CDR3 nucleotide sequence: TGCGCCAGCGCGGACGGGGAGGGAGATACGCAGTATTTT. This chain links TRBV5-1 with TRBJ2-3; 7 nucleotides agree with TRBD2. Germline V CDR1 and CDR2: SGHRS, YFSETQ. V trimming: 7 bases; J trimming: 5 bases; junction bases outside the gene matches: 7. This CDR3 contains 13 residues.

This clone occurred many times. The chain has TRBV4-2 and TRBJ2-5; TRBD2 aligns across 8 bases. After removal of 3 bases from V and 3 bases from J, the junction contained 6 bases not matched to a gene. This CDR3 region has 15 residues. CDR1 is LGHNA and CDR2 is YNFKEQ in the germline V gene. The CDR3, as DNA: TGTGCCAGCAGCCATTGGGCGGGGGGCAAAGAGACCCAGTACTTC. Translated, it gives CASSHWAGGKETQYF.

This rearrangement joins TRBV6-4 to TRBJ1-2; the match to TRBD1 covers 7 bases. Germline CDR1 is MRHNA and CDR2 is SNTAGT. This CDR3 spans 15 amino acids. Germline trimming cut 6 bases from V and 3 bases from J; bases unmatched to any gene: 10. DNA for the CDR3: TGTGCCAGCAGCGGTCAGGGGGGATTGGACTATGGCTACACCTTC. Translated: CASSGQGGLDYGYTF.

The gene calls are TRBV9 and TRBJ1-4, with TRBD1 identical over 8 bases. The CDR3 has 18 residues. V was clipped by 0 bases and J by 0 bases; unmatched bases: 7. The germline CDR1 and CDR2 sequences are SGDLS and YYNGEE. The chain's CDR3 is CASSVGDRGWATNEKLFF. For the CDR3, the DNA is TGTGCCAGCAGCGTAGGAGACAGGGGTTGGGCAACTAATGAAAAACTGTTTTTT.